This T cell receptor beta chain was retrieved from a study of shared clonotypes between healthy human individuals. The study's findings and limits: Sharing across four donors was highest in naive CD4 (roughly 5%) and lowest in memory CD8 (approximately 0.4%). Among the subsets, naive ones generally showed larger estimated richness than memory ones. Genetic and exposure-history diversity was limited by the small donor number.

Germline trimming cut 6 bases from V and 2 bases from J; bases unmatched to any gene: 4. From germline, CDR1 is MNHEY and CDR2 SVGAGI. The CDR3 length is 14 residues. In the original analysis: Junction-only sequences without quality scores came from ImmunoSEQ, so filtering differed. Generated by immunoSEQ multiplex PCR, the TCRdb table keeps only in-frame clones and is missing some. From that table come the V and J calls and clone size; the DNA was used to work out D and trimming. The table lists 950,000 to 1,300,000 clones, 70% to 80% of them singletons. Concerning this clone itself: Antigen: not known.

Input material: memory CD4+ T cells sorted from blood. Subset denoted: CD45RA-negative fraction. The chain recombines TRBV6-5 with TRBJ1-2, with TRBD1 matching 9 bases. This receptor was identified in a man younger than 35 in good health. The DNA of the CDR3 is TGTGCCAGCAGGCAACAGGGGGCGAACTATGGCTACACCTTC. Translating gives CASRQQGANYGYTF.